The clone carrying this T cell receptor (beta chain) was counted only a few times. Antigen unknown. This record comes from a study of CD8+ T cells in alopecia areata. The study, taken as a whole, reports: Against the mouse data, patients shared TCRs less clearly, possibly for HLA reasons.

The V gene lost 1 base and the J gene lost 2 bases, with 13 bases spanning the gap. This CDR3 comprises 16 residues. The V gene's germline CDR1 is SEHNR and CDR2 FQNEAQ (reference sequence). The sequencing template was cDNA reverse transcribed from extracted RNA. Assay: immunoSEQ multiplex PCR; the TCRdb copy retains only in-frame clones and omits some. The data hold 34,000 or so clones, with around 50% observed a single time. This receptor was identified in a human donor with alopecia areata. Source material: NKG2D-high CD8+ T cells sorted from blood. This chain links TRBV7-9 with TRBJ2-3, with D possibly being TRBD2 (6 bases). The CDR3 sequence: CASSLGWAGNTDTQYF. The CDR3 nucleotides are TGTGCCAGCAGCTTAGGGTGGGCGGGGAACACAGATACGCAGTATTTT.